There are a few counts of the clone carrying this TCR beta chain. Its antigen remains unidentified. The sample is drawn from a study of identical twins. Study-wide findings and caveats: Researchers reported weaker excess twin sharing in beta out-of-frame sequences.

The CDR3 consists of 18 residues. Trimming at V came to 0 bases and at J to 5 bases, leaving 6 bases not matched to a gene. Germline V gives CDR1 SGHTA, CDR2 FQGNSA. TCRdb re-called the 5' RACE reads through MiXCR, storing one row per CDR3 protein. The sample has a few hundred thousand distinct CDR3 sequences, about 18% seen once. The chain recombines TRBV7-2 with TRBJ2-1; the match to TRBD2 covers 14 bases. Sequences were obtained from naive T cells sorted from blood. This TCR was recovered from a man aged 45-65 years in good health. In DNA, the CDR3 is TGTGCCAGCAGCTTAGCCGGGGGACTAGCGGGGGTCAACAATGAGCAGTTCTTC. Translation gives CASSLAGGLAGVNNEQFF.